This T cell receptor (beta chain) was captured by sequencing in a study of neurological immune-mediated disorders. TCRdb reprocessed the 5' RACE reads via MiXCR and lists one record per CDR3 protein. The table includes 42,000 or so distinct CDR3 sequences, more than 2% detected once. On this clonotype: This may be a read error: a much more frequent sequence differs by one nucleotide.

Germline values: CDR1 MNHNY, CDR2 SVGAGI (reference sequence). This CDR3 comprises 12 residues. Sequenced material: PBMCs. The gene calls are TRBV6-6 and TRBJ1-1, with no clear D. This TCR came from a man aged 25 to 40 with multiple sclerosis. CDR3 coding DNA: TGTGCCAGCATTATGGGTAACACTGAAGCTTTATTT. This sequence encodes CASIMGNTEALF.